Presented here are 3 T cell receptor beta chains from one specimen sequenced in a study of T cells in Graves' hyperthyroidism and ophthalmopathy. TCR beta CDR3 regions were amplified from RNA transcripts. HTBI primers were the set used in a first-round RT-PCR of the TCR CDR3. TCRdb itself ran the multiplex PCR reads through MiXCR, one entry per CDR3 protein. Among approximately 210,000 distinct CDR3 sequences listed, roughly a sixth were seen once. Sequencing was carried out using blood. The receptors originated from a man aged 45-65 years with Graves' hyperthyroidism.

There are many counts of this clonotype. The rearrangement joins TRBV11-2 to TRBJ2-5; unclear D gene. From germline, CDR1 is SGHAT and CDR2 FQNNGV. V lost 5 bases and J lost 3, with 13 bases in between. CDR3 length: 14 residues. CDR3 sequence reads: CASSNYYHKETQYF. CDR3 sequence (DNA): TGTGCCAGCAGCAACTACTACCATAAAGAGACCCAGTACTTC.

The chain has TRBV12-3 or TRBV12-4 and TRBJ2-7; D possibly corresponds to TRBD1 (6 bases). The CDR3 loop spans 13 amino acids. V was pared by 1 base and J by 3 bases, with 7 bases between. CDR3 sequence reads: CASSLETGYEQYF. As DNA, the CDR3 is TGTGCCAGCAGTTTAGAGACAGGCTACGAGCAGTACTTC.

This clonotype was found many times. The gene calls are TRBV11-1 and TRBJ2-1; 15 bases agree with TRBD2. V dropped 5 bases and J dropped 4; count of bases not matched to a gene: 3. CDR3 size: 16 residues. Germline V gene lookup returns CDR1 SGHAT and CDR2 FQDESV (reference sequence). The CDR3: CASSPGLAGGYNEQFF. DNA for the CDR3: TGTGCCAGCAGCCCCGGACTAGCGGGAGGGTACAATGAGCAGTTCTTC.